The rows below give T cell receptor beta chains drawn from one sample of a study of beta chain features in type 1 diabetes. The assay was immunoSEQ multiplex PCR, and TCRdb's table has in-frame clones only and misses some. Seen here are around 600,000 clones, roughly 12% observed once, and the top ten hold 0.09% to 0.15%. Sample: naive CD4+ T cells from blood. The receptors come from a man aged 30 to 45 with type 1 diabetes. Both conserved end residues are part of each CDR3. The D gene is left open where the match is weak. Some rows mark clone size as missing; the rest say once, few, many or name a class of expanded clone.

abundance: .; j_gene: TRBJ2-1; len: 13; v_gene: TRBV6-5; d_gene: TRBD1; CDR3aa: CASKGQGFIEQFF; CDR3nt: TGTGCCAGCAAGGGACAGGGCTTCATTGAGCAGTTCTTC
abundance: few; j_gene: TRBJ2-3; len: 15; v_gene: TRBV5-4; d_gene: TRBD1; CDR3aa: CASSRGTDFTDTQYF; CDR3nt: TGTGCCAGCAGCCGAGGGACAGACTTCACAGATACGCAGTATTTT
abundance: .; j_gene: TRBJ2-7; len: 13; v_gene: TRBV2; d_gene: .; CDR3aa: CASSDGTAREQYF; CDR3nt: TGTGCCAGCAGTGATGGGACCGCTCGCGAGCAGTACTTC
abundance: .; j_gene: TRBJ1-1; len: 14; v_gene: TRBV7-9; d_gene: .; CDR3aa: CASSADRMNTEAFF; CDR3nt: TGTGCCAGCAGCGCCGACAGAATGAACACTGAAGCTTTCTTT
abundance: few; j_gene: TRBJ2-2; len: 13; v_gene: TRBV7-7; d_gene: .; CDR3aa: CASSPVAVGELFF; CDR3nt: TGTGCCAGCAGCCCAGTAGCGGTCGGGGAGCTGTTTTTT
abundance: .; j_gene: TRBJ2-4; len: 13; v_gene: TRBV29-1; d_gene: .; CDR3aa: CSVKGLAKNIQYF; CDR3nt: TGCAGCGTTAAGGGGTTAGCCAAAAACATTCAGTACTTC
abundance: few; j_gene: TRBJ1-4; len: 15; v_gene: TRBV7-9; d_gene: .; CDR3aa: CASSFPISTNEKLFF; CDR3nt: TGTGCCAGCAGCTTCCCCATCTCAACTAATGAAAAACTGTTTTTT
abundance: .; j_gene: TRBJ2-2; len: 15; v_gene: TRBV29-1; d_gene: .; CDR3aa: CSVRAAPAMGGELFF; CDR3nt: TGCAGCGTTCGGGCAGCCCCGGCTATGGGCGGGGAGCTGTTTTTT
abundance: .; j_gene: TRBJ2-3; len: 15; v_gene: TRBV5-1; d_gene: .; CDR3aa: CASTPSWGATDTQYF; CDR3nt: TGCGCCAGCACCCCCTCTTGGGGGGCGACAGATACGCAGTATTTT
abundance: few; j_gene: TRBJ2-2; len: 12; v_gene: TRBV30; d_gene: .; CDR3aa: CAWGGGTGELFF; CDR3nt: TGTGCCTGGGGAGGAGGAACCGGGGAGCTGTTTTTT
abundance: .; j_gene: TRBJ2-7; len: 13; v_gene: TRBV4-3; d_gene: .; CDR3aa: CASSRDRSYEQYF; CDR3nt: TGCGCCAGCAGTCGTGACCGTTCCTACGAGCAGTACTTC
abundance: few; j_gene: TRBJ2-1; len: 16; v_gene: TRBV5-4; d_gene: TRBD2; CDR3aa: CASSLGTSGGLNEQFF; CDR3nt: TGTGCCAGCAGCTTGGGGACTAGCGGGGGCCTCAATGAGCAGTTCTTC
abundance: .; j_gene: TRBJ1-2; len: 13; v_gene: TRBV27; d_gene: .; CDR3aa: CASKKDGPYGYTF; CDR3nt: TGTGCCAGCAAAAAGGACGGCCCCTATGGCTACACCTTC
abundance: .; j_gene: TRBJ1-6; len: 16; v_gene: TRBV4-3; d_gene: .; CDR3aa: CASSQSTGADNSPLHF; CDR3nt: TGCGCCAGCAGCCAGTCGACAGGAGCAGATAATTCACCCCTCCACTTT
abundance: few; j_gene: TRBJ2-4; len: 15; v_gene: TRBV25-1; d_gene: .; CDR3aa: CASSELEGGGNIQYF; CDR3nt: TGTGCCAGCAGTGAATTGGAGGGGGGCGGGAACATTCAGTACTTC
abundance: few; j_gene: TRBJ2-7; len: 14; v_gene: TRBV2; d_gene: .; CDR3aa: CAGKPALITYEQYF; CDR3nt: TGTGCCGGCAAACCGGCCTTAATAACCTACGAGCAGTACTTC
abundance: .; j_gene: TRBJ1-5; len: 13; v_gene: TRBV7-6; d_gene: .; CDR3aa: CASSGGNDQPQHF; CDR3nt: TGTGCCAGCAGCGGGGGGAACGATCAGCCCCAGCATTTT
abundance: few; j_gene: TRBJ1-1; len: 15; v_gene: TRBV7-2; d_gene: .; CDR3aa: CASSLGVTVNTEAFF; CDR3nt: TGTGCCAGCAGCTTAGGGGTTACTGTGAACACTGAAGCTTTCTTT
abundance: .; j_gene: TRBJ2-1; len: 16; v_gene: TRBV4-1; d_gene: TRBD1; CDR3aa: CASSHNLDRGANEQFF; CDR3nt: TGCGCCAGCAGCCATAACTTGGACAGGGGGGCCAATGAGCAGTTCTTC
abundance: .; j_gene: TRBJ1-2; len: 15; v_gene: TRBV7-2; d_gene: TRBD1; CDR3aa: CASSLRRGGDYGYTF; CDR3nt: TGTGCCAGCAGCTTACGCAGGGGGGGAGACTATGGCTACACCTTC
abundance: .; j_gene: TRBJ1-2; len: 12; v_gene: TRBV30; d_gene: TRBD1; CDR3aa: CAWSTGAYGYTF; CDR3nt: TGTGCCTGGAGTACAGGGGCCTATGGCTACACCTTC
abundance: .; j_gene: TRBJ2-7; len: 10; v_gene: TRBV20-1; d_gene: .; CDR3aa: CSATSYEQYF; CDR3nt: TGCAGTGCTACTTCCTACGAGCAGTACTTC
abundance: .; j_gene: TRBJ1-1; len: 12; v_gene: TRBV6-5; d_gene: TRBD1; CDR3aa: CASRQGGTEAFF; CDR3nt: TGTGCCAGCCGACAGGGGGGCACTGAAGCTTTCTTT
abundance: few; j_gene: TRBJ1-1; len: 16; v_gene: TRBV14; d_gene: TRBD1; CDR3aa: CASSQERGQGNTEAFF; CDR3nt: TGTGCCAGCAGCCAAGAGAGGGGACAGGGGAACACTGAAGCTTTCTTT
abundance: few; j_gene: TRBJ2-7; len: 14; v_gene: TRBV27; d_gene: .; CDR3aa: CASSFYPVSYEQYF; CDR3nt: TGTGCCAGCAGTTTTTATCCGGTGAGCTACGAGCAGTACTTC
abundance: .; j_gene: TRBJ2-5; len: 15; v_gene: TRBV9; d_gene: .; CDR3aa: CASSVGGGLQETQYF; CDR3nt: TGTGCCAGCAGCGTGGGTGGGGGATTGCAAGAGACCCAGTACTTC
abundance: .; j_gene: TRBJ1-5; len: 13; v_gene: TRBV6-5; d_gene: .; CDR3aa: CAGPGPRRQPQHF; CDR3nt: TGTGCCGGCCCCGGGCCGAGGCGTCAGCCCCAGCATTTT
abundance: few; j_gene: TRBJ2-1; len: 16; v_gene: TRBV6-1; d_gene: .; CDR3aa: CASSDVRLTDYNEQFF; CDR3nt: TGTGCCAGCAGTGATGTAAGGTTGACGGATTACAATGAGCAGTTCTTC
abundance: .; j_gene: TRBJ2-7; len: 13; v_gene: TRBV11-2; d_gene: .; CDR3aa: CASSPSRGNEQYF; CDR3nt: TGTGCCAGCAGTCCGAGCCGGGGGAACGAGCAGTACTTC
abundance: few; j_gene: TRBJ2-7; len: 12; v_gene: TRBV18; d_gene: TRBD1; CDR3aa: CASGTDSYEQYF; CDR3nt: TGTGCCAGCGGGACAGACTCCTACGAGCAGTACTTC
abundance: .; j_gene: TRBJ2-3; len: 18; v_gene: TRBV27; d_gene: TRBD2; CDR3aa: CASSLLARAGGPRDTQYF; CDR3nt: TGTGCCAGCAGTCTATTAGCCCGAGCGGGGGGGCCGAGGGATACGCAGTATTTT
abundance: .; j_gene: TRBJ1-5; len: 13; v_gene: TRBV2; d_gene: .; CDR3aa: CASSGEGGQPQHF; CDR3nt: TGTGCCAGCAGTGGCGAGGGAGGTCAGCCCCAGCATTTT
abundance: .; j_gene: TRBJ2-5; len: 14; v_gene: TRBV9; d_gene: .; CDR3aa: CASSVATNQETQYF; CDR3nt: TGTGCCAGCAGCGTAGCCACTAACCAAGAGACCCAGTACTTC
abundance: .; j_gene: TRBJ1-3; len: 14; v_gene: TRBV6-5; d_gene: .; CDR3aa: CASSPRYSGNTIYF; CDR3nt: TGTGCCAGCAGCCCTCGTTACTCTGGAAACACCATATATTTT
abundance: few; j_gene: TRBJ1-1; len: 14; v_gene: TRBV7-9; d_gene: TRBD1; CDR3aa: CASSSDRVDTEAFF; CDR3nt: TGTGCCAGCAGCTCAGACAGGGTTGACACTGAAGCTTTCTTT
abundance: .; j_gene: TRBJ2-5; len: 16; v_gene: TRBV6-6; d_gene: .; CDR3aa: CASSYSGRGRQETQYF; CDR3nt: TGTGCCAGCAGTTACTCAGGCAGGGGGAGGCAAGAGACCCAGTACTTC
abundance: .; j_gene: TRBJ2-1; len: 16; v_gene: TRBV7-3; d_gene: .; CDR3aa: CASSLFQRSSYNEQFF; CDR3nt: TGTGCCAGCAGCTTATTCCAGCGGAGCTCCTACAATGAGCAGTTCTTC
abundance: .; j_gene: TRBJ2-7; len: 13; v_gene: TRBV14; d_gene: .; CDR3aa: CASSRDTVGQQYF; CDR3nt: TGTGCCAGCAGCCGGGACACCGTGGGACAGCAGTACTTC
abundance: few; j_gene: TRBJ2-5; len: 15; v_gene: TRBV5-1; d_gene: .; CDR3aa: CASSLEPREGETQYF; CDR3nt: TGCGCCAGCAGCTTGGAACCCAGAGAGGGGGAGACCCAGTACTTC
abundance: .; j_gene: TRBJ1-2; len: 17; v_gene: TRBV10-3; d_gene: TRBD1; CDR3aa: CAISASSGQGTDYGYTF; CDR3nt: TGTGCCATCAGTGCGTCCTCGGGACAGGGGACCGACTATGGCTACACCTTC
abundance: .; j_gene: TRBJ2-3; len: 15; v_gene: TRBV4-2; d_gene: .; CDR3aa: CASSQDRGAPDTQYF; CDR3nt: TGTGCCAGCAGCCAAGATCGTGGGGCCCCAGATACGCAGTATTTT
abundance: few; j_gene: TRBJ1-5; len: 15; v_gene: TRBV28; d_gene: .; CDR3aa: CASREGGPGNQPQHF; CDR3nt: TGTGCCAGCAGAGAGGGTGGTCCGGGCAATCAGCCCCAGCATTTT
abundance: few; j_gene: TRBJ2-1; len: 16; v_gene: TRBV30; d_gene: TRBD2; CDR3aa: CAWSLFSGGNYNEQFF; CDR3nt: TGTGCCTGGAGTCTCTTTAGCGGGGGGAACTACAATGAGCAGTTCTTC
abundance: few; j_gene: TRBJ1-3; len: 14; v_gene: TRBV4-2; d_gene: .; CDR3aa: CASSPRRDGNTIYF; CDR3nt: TGTGCCAGCAGCCCACGGCGGGACGGAAACACCATATATTTT
abundance: .; j_gene: TRBJ2-1; len: 10; v_gene: TRBV11-2; d_gene: .; CDR3aa: CASSSTEQFF; CDR3nt: TGTGCCAGCAGCAGCACTGAGCAGTTCTTC
abundance: .; j_gene: TRBJ2-1; len: 12; v_gene: TRBV9; d_gene: .; CDR3aa: CASSPSTNEQFF; CDR3nt: TGTGCCAGCAGCCCCTCAACCAATGAGCAGTTCTTC
abundance: few; j_gene: TRBJ1-2; len: 16; v_gene: TRBV29-1; d_gene: .; CDR3aa: CSVAHWRGPSNYGYTF; CDR3nt: TGCAGCGTTGCCCACTGGCGGGGCCCTTCTAACTATGGCTACACCTTC
abundance: .; j_gene: TRBJ2-6; len: 14; v_gene: TRBV7-3; d_gene: .; CDR3aa: CASSLPGGANVLTF; CDR3nt: TGTGCCAGCAGCCTTCCGGGCGGGGCCAACGTCCTGACTTTC
abundance: few; j_gene: TRBJ1-2; len: 16; v_gene: TRBV5-6; d_gene: TRBD1; CDR3aa: CASSLWAGQGWDGYTF; CDR3nt: TGTGCCAGCAGCTTGTGGGCCGGACAGGGGTGGGATGGCTACACCTTC
abundance: few; j_gene: TRBJ2-2; len: 15; v_gene: TRBV7-2; d_gene: .; CDR3aa: CASSLWQGNTGELFF; CDR3nt: TGTGCCAGCAGCTTATGGCAGGGGAACACCGGGGAGCTGTTTTTT